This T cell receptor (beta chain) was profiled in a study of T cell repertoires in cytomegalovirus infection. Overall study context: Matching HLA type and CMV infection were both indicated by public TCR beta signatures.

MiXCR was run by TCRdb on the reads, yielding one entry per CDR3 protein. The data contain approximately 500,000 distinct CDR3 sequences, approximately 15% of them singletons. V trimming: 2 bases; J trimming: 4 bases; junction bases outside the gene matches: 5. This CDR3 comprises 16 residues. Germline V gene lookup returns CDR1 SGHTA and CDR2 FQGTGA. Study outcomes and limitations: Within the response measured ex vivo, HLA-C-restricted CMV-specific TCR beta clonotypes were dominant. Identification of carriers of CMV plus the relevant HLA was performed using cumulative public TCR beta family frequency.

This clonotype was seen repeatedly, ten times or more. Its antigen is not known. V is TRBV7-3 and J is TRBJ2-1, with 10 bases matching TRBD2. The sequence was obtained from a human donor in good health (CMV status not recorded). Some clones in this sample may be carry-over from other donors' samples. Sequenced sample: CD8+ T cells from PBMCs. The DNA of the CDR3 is TGTGCCAGCAGCTTACCAACTAGCGGGATTTACAATGAGCAGTTCTTC. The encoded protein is CASSLPTSGIYNEQFF.